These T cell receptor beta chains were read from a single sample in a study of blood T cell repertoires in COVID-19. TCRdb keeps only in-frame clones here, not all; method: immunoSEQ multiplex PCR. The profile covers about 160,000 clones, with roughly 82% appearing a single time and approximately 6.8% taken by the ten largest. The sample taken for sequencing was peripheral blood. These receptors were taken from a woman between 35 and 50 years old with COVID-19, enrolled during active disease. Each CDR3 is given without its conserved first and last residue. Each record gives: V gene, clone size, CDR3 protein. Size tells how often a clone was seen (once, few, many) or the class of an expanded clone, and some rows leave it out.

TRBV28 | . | ASNPAGNTGELF
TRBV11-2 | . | ASSLDGQGNEKLF
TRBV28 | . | ASSLQGTVDIQY
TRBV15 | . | ATSRQQGTDTQY
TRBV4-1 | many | ASSSGRSYTEAF
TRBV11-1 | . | ASSTRQEPYGYT
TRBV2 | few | ASGNREVDGYT
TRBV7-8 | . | ASSRTLAGGPDTQY
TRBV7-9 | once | ASSRQGNQPQH
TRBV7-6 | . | ASSRFTGSSYEQY
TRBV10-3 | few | AISLGAGANVLT